This TCR beta chain is drawn from a study of T cell responses to AZD1222 COVID-19 vaccine. Study outcomes and limitations: Repertoires were sampled only after the peak T cell response. Clonal diversity was possibly underestimated, and white British individuals and females predominated among donors.

Clones were sequenced by immunoSEQ multiplex PCR, and TCRdb holds only the in-frame ones, with some missing. This sample yields about 100,000 clones, of which 90% to 95% are seen a single time; 8% to 8.5% belongs to the top ten. As for this clone: Its specificity is not known.

The CDR3 is 13 amino acids. CDR1 and CDR2 (germline): ENHRY, SYGVKD. J lost 6 bases, V lost 8 bases, and 5 bases had no gene match. Second-dose groups at about 4 or about 12 weeks were pooled. This receptor was identified in an adult who received the AZD1222 COVID-19 vaccine. This chain joins TRBV10-3 and TRBJ2-1, with 9 bases identical to TRBD2. The starting material was peripheral blood, obtained 28 days after the second AZD1222 dose. The chain's CDR3 is CAIHSGSTNEQFF. The CDR3, as DNA: TGTGCCATCCATAGCGGGAGTACCAATGAGCAGTTCTTC.